This T cell receptor beta chain derives from a study of blood T cells in healthy people across ages. A second 7 to 11 cycle PCR used barcoded and J-beta primers. TCRdb re-called the 5' RACE reads through MiXCR, storing one row per CDR3 protein. The repertoire holds under 750,000 distinct CDR3 sequences, with under 55% as singletons. Trimming removed 3 bases from V and 4 bases from J; junction bases left unmatched: 11. The CDR3 is 16 residues long. The germline V gene has CDR1 SEHNR and CDR2 FQNEAQ (reference sequence). This TCR was recovered from a man at least 80 years old in good health. The material sequenced was blood. The rearrangement links TRBV7-9 to TRBJ1-2, with 7 nucleotides matching TRBD1. The CDR3 nucleotides are TGTGCCAGCAGCTTCTTCCCTTTTCAGGGGGGCTATGGCTACACCTTC. This encodes CASSFFPFQGGYGYTF.